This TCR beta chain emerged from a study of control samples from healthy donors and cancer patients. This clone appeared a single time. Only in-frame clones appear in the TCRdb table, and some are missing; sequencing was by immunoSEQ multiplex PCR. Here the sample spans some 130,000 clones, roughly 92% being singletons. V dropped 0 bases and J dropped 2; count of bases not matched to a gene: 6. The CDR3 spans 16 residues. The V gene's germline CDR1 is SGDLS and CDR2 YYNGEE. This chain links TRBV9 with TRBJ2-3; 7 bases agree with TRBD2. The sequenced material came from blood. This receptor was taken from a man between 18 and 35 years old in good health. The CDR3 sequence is CASSVERGLITDTQYF. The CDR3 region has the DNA TGTGCCAGCAGCGTAGAGCGGGGCCTTATCACAGATACGCAGTATTTT.